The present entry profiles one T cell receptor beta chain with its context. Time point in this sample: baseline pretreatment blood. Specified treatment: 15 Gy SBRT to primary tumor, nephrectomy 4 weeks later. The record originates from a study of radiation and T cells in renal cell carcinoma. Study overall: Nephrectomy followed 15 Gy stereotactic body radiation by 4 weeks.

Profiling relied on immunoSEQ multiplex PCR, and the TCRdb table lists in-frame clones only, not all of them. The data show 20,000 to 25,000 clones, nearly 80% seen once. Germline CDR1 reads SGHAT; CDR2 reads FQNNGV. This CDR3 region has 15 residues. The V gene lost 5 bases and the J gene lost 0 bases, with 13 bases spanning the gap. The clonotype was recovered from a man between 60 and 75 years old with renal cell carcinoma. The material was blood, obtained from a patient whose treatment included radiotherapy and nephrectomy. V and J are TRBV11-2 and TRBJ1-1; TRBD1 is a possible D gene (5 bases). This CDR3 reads CASSAQGLMNTEAFF. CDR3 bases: TGTGCCAGCAGCGCCCAGGGACTAATGAACACTGAAGCTTTCTTT.